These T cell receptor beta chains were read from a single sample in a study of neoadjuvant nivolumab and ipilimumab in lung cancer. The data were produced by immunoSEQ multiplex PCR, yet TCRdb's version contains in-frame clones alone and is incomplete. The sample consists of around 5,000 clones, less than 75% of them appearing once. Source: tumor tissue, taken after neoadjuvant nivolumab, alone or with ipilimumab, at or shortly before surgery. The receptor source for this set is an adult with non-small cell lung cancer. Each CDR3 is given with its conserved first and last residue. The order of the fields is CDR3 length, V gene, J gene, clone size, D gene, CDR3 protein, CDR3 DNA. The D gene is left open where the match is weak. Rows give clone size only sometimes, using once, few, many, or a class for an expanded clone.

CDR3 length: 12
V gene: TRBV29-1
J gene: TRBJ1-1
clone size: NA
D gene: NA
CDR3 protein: CSVGSGYTEAFF
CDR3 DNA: TGCAGCGTTGGATCAGGGTACACTGAAGCTTTCTTT

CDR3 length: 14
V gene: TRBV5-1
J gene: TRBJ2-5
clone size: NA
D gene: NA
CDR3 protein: CASSLAGGEETQYF
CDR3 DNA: TGCGCCAGCAGCTTGGCAGGCGGTGAAGAGACCCAGTACTTC

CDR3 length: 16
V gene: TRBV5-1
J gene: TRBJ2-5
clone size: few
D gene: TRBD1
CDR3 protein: CASSPNSGTGEETQYF
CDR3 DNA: TGCGCCAGCAGCCCTAACTCCGGGACAGGGGAAGAGACCCAGTACTTC

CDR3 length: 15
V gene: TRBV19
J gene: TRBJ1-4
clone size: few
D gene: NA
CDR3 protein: CASSIGGTTNEKLFF
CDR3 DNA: TGTGCCAGTAGTATAGGGGGCACAACTAATGAAAAACTGTTTTTT

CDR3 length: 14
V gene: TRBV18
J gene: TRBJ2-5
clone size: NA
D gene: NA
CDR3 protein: CASSPSDGQETQYF
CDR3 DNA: TGTGCCAGCTCACCATCGGACGGCCAAGAGACCCAGTACTTC

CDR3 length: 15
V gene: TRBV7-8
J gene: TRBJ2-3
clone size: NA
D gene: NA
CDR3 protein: CASSRRTTSTDTQYF
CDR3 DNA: TGTGCCAGCAGCCGACGGACGACTAGCACAGATACGCAGTATTTT

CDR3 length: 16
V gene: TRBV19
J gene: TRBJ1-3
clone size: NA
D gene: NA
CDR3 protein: CASSIRRQGSGNTIYF
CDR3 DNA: TGTGCCAGTAGTATAAGGCGGCAGGGGTCTGGAAACACCATATATTTT

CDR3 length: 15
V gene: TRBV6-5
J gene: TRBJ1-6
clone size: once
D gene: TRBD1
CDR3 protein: CASSYFTGDNSPLHF
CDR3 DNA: TGTGCCAGCAGTTACTTTACAGGGGATAATTCACCCCTCCACTTT

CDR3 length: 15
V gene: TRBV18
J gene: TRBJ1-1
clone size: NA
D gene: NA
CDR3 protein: CASSTAGGAGTEAFF
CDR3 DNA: TGTGCCAGCTCAACTGCCGGGGGAGCAGGCACTGAAGCTTTCTTT

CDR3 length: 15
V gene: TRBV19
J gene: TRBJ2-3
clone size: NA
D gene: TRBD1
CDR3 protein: CASRARDSRTDTQYF
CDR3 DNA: TGTGCCAGTAGGGCCCGGGACAGCCGGACAGATACGCAGTATTTT

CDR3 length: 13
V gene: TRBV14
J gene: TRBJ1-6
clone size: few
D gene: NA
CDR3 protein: CASSTELNSPLHF
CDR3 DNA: TGTGCCAGCAGCACAGAACTAAATTCACCCCTCCACTTT

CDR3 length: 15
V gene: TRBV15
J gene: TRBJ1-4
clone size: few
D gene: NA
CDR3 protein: CATSTRQVLNEKLFF
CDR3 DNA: TGTGCCACCAGCACTCGACAGGTCCTCAATGAAAAACTGTTTTTT

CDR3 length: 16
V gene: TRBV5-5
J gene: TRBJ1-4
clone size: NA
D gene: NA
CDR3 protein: CASSLFRVDSNEKLFF
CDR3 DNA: TGTGCCAGCAGCTTGTTCAGGGTCGATAGTAATGAAAAACTGTTTTTT

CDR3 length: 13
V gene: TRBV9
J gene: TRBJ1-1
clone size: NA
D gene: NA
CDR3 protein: CASSARPHTEAFF
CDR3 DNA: TGTGCCAGCAGCGCGCGACCACACACTGAAGCTTTCTTT

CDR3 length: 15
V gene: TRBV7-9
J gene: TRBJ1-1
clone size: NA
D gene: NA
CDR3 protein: CASSFIWQENTEAFF
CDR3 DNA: TGTGCCAGCAGCTTCATTTGGCAGGAGAACACTGAAGCTTTCTTT

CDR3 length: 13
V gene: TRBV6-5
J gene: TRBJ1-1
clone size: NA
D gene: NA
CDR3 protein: CASSPGVRTEAFF
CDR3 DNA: TGTGCCAGCAGTCCCGGGGTGAGAACTGAAGCTTTCTTT

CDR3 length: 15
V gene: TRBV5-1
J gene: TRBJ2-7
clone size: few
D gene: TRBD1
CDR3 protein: CASSSQGTGGSEQYF
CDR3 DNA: TGCGCCAGCAGCTCCCAAGGGACAGGGGGCTCGGAGCAGTACTTC

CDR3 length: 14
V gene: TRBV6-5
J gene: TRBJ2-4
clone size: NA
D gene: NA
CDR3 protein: CASRRDRGPDIQYF
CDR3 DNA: TGTGCCAGCAGAAGGGATCGGGGACCCGACATTCAGTACTTC

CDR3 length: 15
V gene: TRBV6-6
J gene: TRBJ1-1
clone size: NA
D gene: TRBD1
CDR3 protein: CASRGGQGGNTEAFF
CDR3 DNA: TGTGCCAGCAGGGGCGGACAGGGAGGGAACACTGAAGCTTTCTTT

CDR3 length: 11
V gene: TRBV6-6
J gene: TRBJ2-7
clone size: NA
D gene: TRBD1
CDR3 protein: CATQQGDEQYF
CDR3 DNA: TGTGCCACCCAGCAGGGGGACGAGCAGTACTTC

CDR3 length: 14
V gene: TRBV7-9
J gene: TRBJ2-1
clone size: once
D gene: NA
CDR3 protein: CASSLAGSYNEQFF
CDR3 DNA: TGTGCCAGCAGCTTAGCGGGCAGTTACAATGAGCAGTTCTTC

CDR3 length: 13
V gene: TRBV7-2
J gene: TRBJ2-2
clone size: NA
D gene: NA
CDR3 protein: CASSFPHSGELFF
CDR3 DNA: TGTGCCAGCAGCTTCCCCCATTCCGGGGAGCTGTTTTTT

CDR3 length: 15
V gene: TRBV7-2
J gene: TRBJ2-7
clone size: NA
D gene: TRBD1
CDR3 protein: CASSDPGQGTYEQYF
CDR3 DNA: TGTGCCAGCAGCGATCCGGGACAGGGGACCTACGAGCAGTACTTC

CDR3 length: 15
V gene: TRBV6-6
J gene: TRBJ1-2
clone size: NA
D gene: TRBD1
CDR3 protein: CASSYPGQGKDGYTF
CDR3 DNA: TGTGCCAGCAGTTACCCCGGACAGGGGAAAGATGGCTACACCTTC

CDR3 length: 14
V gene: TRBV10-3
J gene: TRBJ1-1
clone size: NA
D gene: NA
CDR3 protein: CAISEGSGNTEAFF
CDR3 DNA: TGTGCCATCAGTGAAGGGTCAGGGAACACTGAAGCTTTCTTT

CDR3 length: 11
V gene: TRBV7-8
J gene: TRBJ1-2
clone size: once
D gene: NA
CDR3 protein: CASSLSARKTF
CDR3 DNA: TGTGCCAGCAGCTTATCGGCCCGTAAAACCTTC

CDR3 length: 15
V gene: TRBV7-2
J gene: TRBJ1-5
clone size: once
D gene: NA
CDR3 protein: CASSLDSIRGQPQHF
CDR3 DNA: TGTGCCAGCAGCTTAGACTCGATCCGTGGACAGCCCCAGCATTTT

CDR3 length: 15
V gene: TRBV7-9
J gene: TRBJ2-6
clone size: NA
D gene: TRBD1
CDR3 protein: CASSSTGNGANVLTF
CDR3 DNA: TGTGCCAGCAGCTCGACAGGGAACGGGGCCAACGTCCTGACTTTC

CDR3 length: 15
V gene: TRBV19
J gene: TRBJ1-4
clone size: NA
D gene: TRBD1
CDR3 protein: CASSPRAGGNEKLFF
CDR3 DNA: TGTGCCAGTAGTCCTCGGGCAGGGGGTAATGAAAAACTGTTTTTT

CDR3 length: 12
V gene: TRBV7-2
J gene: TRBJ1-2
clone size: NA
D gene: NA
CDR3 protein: CASSVSGGGYTF
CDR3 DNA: TGTGCCAGCAGCGTCAGCGGGGGTGGCTACACCTTC

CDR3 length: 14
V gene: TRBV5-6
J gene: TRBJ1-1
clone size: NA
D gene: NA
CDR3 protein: CASSSNRERTEAFF
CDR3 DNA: TGTGCCAGCAGCTCGAACAGGGAGAGGACTGAAGCTTTCTTT

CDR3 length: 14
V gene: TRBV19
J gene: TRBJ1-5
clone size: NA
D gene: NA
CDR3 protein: CASSLIGGNQPQHF
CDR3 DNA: TGTGCCAGTAGTCTTATCGGGGGTAATCAGCCCCAGCATTTT

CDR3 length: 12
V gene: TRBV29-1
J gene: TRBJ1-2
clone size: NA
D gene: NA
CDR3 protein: CSVMGRDYGYTF
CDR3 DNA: TGCAGCGTTATGGGGAGGGACTATGGCTACACCTTC

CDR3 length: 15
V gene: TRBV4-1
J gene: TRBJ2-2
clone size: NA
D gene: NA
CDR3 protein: CASSQGSAVTGELFF
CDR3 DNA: TGCGCCAGCAGCCAAGGTAGCGCCGTTACCGGGGAGCTGTTTTTT

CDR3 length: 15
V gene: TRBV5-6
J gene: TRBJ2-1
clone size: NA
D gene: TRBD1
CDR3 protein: CASSLPGQGTGEQFF
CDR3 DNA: TGTGCCAGCAGCTTACCTGGACAGGGGACGGGGGAGCAGTTCTTC

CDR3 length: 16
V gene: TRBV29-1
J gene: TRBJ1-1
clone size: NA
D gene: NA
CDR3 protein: CSVEVGLSRGFTEAFF
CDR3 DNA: TGCAGCGTTGAAGTTGGTCTAAGTAGGGGGTTCACTGAAGCTTTCTTT

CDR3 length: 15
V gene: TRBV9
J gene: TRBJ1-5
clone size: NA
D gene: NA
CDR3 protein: CASSRWGDSNQPQHF
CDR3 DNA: TGTGCCAGCAGCCGCTGGGGAGATAGCAATCAGCCCCAGCATTTT

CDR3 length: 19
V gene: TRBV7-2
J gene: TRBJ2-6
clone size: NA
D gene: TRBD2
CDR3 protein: CASSLVASGGGSGANVLTF
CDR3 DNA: TGTGCCAGCAGCTTAGTTGCGTCTGGCGGGGGGTCTGGGGCCAACGTCCTGACTTTC

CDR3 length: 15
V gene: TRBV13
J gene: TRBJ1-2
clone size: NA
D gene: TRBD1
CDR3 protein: CASSRGTGEAYGYTF
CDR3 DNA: TGTGCCAGCAGTCGAGGGACAGGGGAGGCCTATGGCTACACCTTC

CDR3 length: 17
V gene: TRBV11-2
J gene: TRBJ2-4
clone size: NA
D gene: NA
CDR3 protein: CASSPGTFNVAKNIQYF
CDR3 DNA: TGTGCCAGCAGTCCCGGGACTTTTAACGTAGCCAAAAACATTCAGTACTTC

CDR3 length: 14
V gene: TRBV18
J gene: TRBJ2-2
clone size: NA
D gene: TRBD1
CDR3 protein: CASRQGVDTGELFF
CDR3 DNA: TGTGCCAGCAGACAGGGAGTCGACACCGGGGAGCTGTTTTTT

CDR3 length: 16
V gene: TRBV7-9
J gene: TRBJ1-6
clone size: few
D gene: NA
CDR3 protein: CASSPLRSSYNSPLHF
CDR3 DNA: TGTGCCAGCAGCCCCTTGAGAAGCTCCTATAATTCACCCCTCCACTTT

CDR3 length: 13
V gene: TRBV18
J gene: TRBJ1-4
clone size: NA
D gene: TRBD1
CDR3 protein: CASSPRDREKLFF
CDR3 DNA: TGTGCCAGCTCACCCCGGGACAGGGAAAAACTGTTTTTT

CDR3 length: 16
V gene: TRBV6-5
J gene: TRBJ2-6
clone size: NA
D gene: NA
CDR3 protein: CASSYRAPSGANVLTF
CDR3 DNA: TGTGCCAGCAGTTACAGGGCTCCCTCTGGGGCCAACGTCCTGACTTTC

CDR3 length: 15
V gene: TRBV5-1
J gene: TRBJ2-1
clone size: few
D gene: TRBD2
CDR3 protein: CASSFIAGGYNEQFF
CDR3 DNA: TGCGCCAGCAGCTTTATAGCGGGGGGATACAATGAGCAGTTCTTC

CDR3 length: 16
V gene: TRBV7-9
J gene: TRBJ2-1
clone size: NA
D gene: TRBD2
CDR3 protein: CASSPRVAGGYNEQFF
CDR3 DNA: TGTGCCAGCAGCCCCCGGGTAGCGGGGGGTTACAATGAGCAGTTCTTC

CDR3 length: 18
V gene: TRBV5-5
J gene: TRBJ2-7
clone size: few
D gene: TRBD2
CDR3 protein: CASSLEPSGGASSYEQYF
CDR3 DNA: TGTGCCAGCAGCTTGGAGCCTAGCGGGGGGGCAAGCTCCTACGAGCAGTACTTC

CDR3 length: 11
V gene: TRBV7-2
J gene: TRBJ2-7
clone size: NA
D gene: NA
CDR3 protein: CASSLFDEQYF
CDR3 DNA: TGTGCCAGCAGCTTATTTGACGAGCAGTACTTC

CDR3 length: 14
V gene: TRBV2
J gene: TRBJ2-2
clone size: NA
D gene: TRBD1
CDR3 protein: CASSTGVNTGELFF
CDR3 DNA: TGTGCCAGTTCCACAGGGGTTAACACCGGGGAGCTGTTTTTT

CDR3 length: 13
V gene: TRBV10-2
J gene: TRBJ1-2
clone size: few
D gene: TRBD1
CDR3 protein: CASSEDRGVGYTF
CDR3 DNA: TGCGCCAGCAGTGAGGACAGGGGAGTTGGCTACACCTTC

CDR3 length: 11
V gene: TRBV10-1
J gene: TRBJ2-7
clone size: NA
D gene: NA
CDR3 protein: CASSEGHEQYF
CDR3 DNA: TGCGCCAGCAGCGAGGGCCACGAGCAGTACTTC